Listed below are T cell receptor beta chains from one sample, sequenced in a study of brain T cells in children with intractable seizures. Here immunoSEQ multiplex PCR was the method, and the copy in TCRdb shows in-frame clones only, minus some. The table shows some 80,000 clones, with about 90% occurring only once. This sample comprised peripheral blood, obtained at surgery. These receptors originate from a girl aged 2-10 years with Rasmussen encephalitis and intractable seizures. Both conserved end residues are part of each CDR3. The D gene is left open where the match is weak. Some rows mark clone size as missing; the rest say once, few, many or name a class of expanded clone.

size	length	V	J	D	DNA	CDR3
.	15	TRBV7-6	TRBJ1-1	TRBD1	TGTGCCAGCAGCTTTACAGGGGGTATGAACACTGAAGCTTTCTTT	CASSFTGGMNTEAFF
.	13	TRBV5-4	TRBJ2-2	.	TGTGCCAGCAGAGGGGAGAACACCGGGGAGCTGTTTTTT	CASRGENTGELFF
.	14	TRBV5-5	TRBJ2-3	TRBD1	TGTGCCAGCAGCAGACAGGGGGCTGCAGATACGCAGTATTTT	CASSRQGAADTQYF
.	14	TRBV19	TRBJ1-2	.	TGTGCCAGTAGTATGAACCAGGCAAGATATGGCTACACCTTC	CASSMNQARYGYTF
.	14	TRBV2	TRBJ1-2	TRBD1	TGTGCCAGCAGGGAGGGACAGACTGTGGGAGGCTACACCTTC	CASREGQTVGGYTF
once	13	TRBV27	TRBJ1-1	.	TGTGCCAGCAGTTTAAGGGGGGGGGCTGAAGCTTTCTTT	CASSLRGGAEAFF
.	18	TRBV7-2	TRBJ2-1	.	TGTGCCAGCAGCCGTAAGGGGGGGGTCCCACATCCTTACAATGAGCAGTTCTTC	CASSRKGGVPHPYNEQFF
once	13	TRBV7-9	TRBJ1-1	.	TGTGCCAGCAGCCCCAGGGATAACACTGAAGCTTTCTTT	CASSPRDNTEAFF
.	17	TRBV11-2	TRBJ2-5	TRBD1	TGTGCCAGCAGCTTAGGCGGGACAGGGTGGGAGCGAGAGACCCAGTACTTC	CASSLGGTGWERETQYF
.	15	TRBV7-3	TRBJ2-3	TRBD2	TGTGCCAGCAGCGCTAGCGGGGGGCAGGGAGATACGCAGTATTTT	CASSASGGQGDTQYF
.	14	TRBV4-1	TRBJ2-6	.	TGCGCCAGCAGACCGGAGTCTGGGGCCAACGTCCTGACTTTC	CASRPESGANVLTF
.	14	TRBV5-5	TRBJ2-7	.	TGTGCCAGCAGCTTGCAGGCAGGTCCCTACGAGCAGTACTTC	CASSLQAGPYEQYF
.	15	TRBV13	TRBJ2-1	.	TGTGCCAGCAGCTTAGGCGGTCGGAGGGAAACTGAGCAGTTCTTC	CASSLGGRRETEQFF
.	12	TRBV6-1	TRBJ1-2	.	TGTGCCAGCAGTGAAGCGCAGTATGTCTACACCTTC	CASSEAQYVYTF
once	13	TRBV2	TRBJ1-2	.	TGTGCCAGCAGTGGTCGCCTTACCTATGGCTACACCTTC	CASSGRLTYGYTF
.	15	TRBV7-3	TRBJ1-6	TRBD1	TGTGCCAGCAGCCAGGGGGACAGGGACAGATCACCCCTCCACTTT	CASSQGDRDRSPLHF
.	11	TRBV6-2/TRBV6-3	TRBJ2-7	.	TGTGCCAGCAGTCAGGGCGACGAGCAGTACTTC	CASSQGDEQYF